The clone carrying this T cell receptor beta chain is medium-sized. As yet, its antigen is unknown. Data came from immunoSEQ multiplex PCR; TCRdb stores just in-frame clones and leaves some out. The repertoire includes 80,000 to 100,000 clones, less than 90% of them detected once, and around 5.9% sits in the top ten. This CDR3 is built from 15 residues. Trimming cost V 3 bases and J 11 bases, with 18 bases left between them. In germline, CDR1 is SGHKS, CDR2 YYEKEE (reference sequence). The data were taken from a study of OX40 agonist ivuxolimab in advanced cancers. Overall study: From about 20 to 80 years was the age range, with a mean of around 57 years, and around 83% were male. Findings of the study overall: In CD8+ T cells, expanded clones were on average more numerous than in CD4+.

This clonotype was sampled from an adult with an advanced solid tumor such as melanoma, head and neck, liver or kidney cancer. The source was CD4+ or CD8+ T cells sorted from blood, collected in a trial of the OX40 agonist ivuxolimab. V usage is TRBV5-5 and J usage is TRBJ1-6; TRBD1 might be the D (5 bases). CDR3 in amino acids: CASSSQVQGGAPLHF. CDR3 DNA sequence: TGTGCCAGCAGCTCCCAAGTGCAGGGAGGTGCACCCCTCCACTTT.